What follows are 6 T cell receptor beta chains derived from one specimen sequenced in a study of blood T cells in healthy people across ages. Primers used in a second PCR of about 7 to 12 cycles were a sample-barcoded 5' primer and a J-beta primer mix. TCRdb used MiXCR to reprocess the 5' RACE reads, holding one entry per CDR3 protein. The repertoire includes about 510,000 distinct CDR3 sequences, about 28% of them detected once, and 3% to 4% sits in the top ten. Another study also made use of these data, one on T cells of mothers and their children.

The sample consisted of blood. Receptor source: a boy aged 2 to 10 in good health.

This clonotype appeared a few times. The chain uses TRBV7-2 and TRBJ1-4; 8 bases line up with TRBD1. Germline loops: CDR1 SGHTA, CDR2 FQGNSA. This CDR3 is 16 amino acids long. The ends lost 5 bases at V and 1 base at J; junction bases unmatched: 6. In DNA form, the CDR3 reads TGTGCCAGCAGCCTCAAAGGACAGGGAACTAATGAAAAACTGTTTTTT. Its protein product is CASSLKGQGTNEKLFF.

The V gene is TRBV20-1, the J gene TRBJ1-4; TRBD1 is a possible D gene (6 bases). Germline lookup yields CDR1 DFQATT and CDR2 SNEGSKA (reference sequence). Trimming shortened V by 6 bases and J by 0 bases, and 11 bases separated the two germline ends. This CDR3 contains 14 residues. This CDR3 is CSADSGATNEKLFF. CDR3 nucleotide sequence: TGCAGTGCCGATTCAGGGGCAACTAATGAAAAACTGTTTTTT.

A remark on this clonotype: The conserved phenylalanine or tryptophan is not found at the CDR3 terminus, so this likely reflects a read error. The DNA is left out, because the CDR3 cannot be placed on it with certainty; the CDR3 is given as TCRdb lists it. The genes are TRBV3-1 and TRBJ1-1. CDR1 and CDR2 from the germline V gene are LGHDT and YNNKEL (reference sequence). With termini counted, the CDR3 has 11 amino acids. The CDR3 loop is CASSQFGSGAL.

This clonotype was seen a few times. The junction shows a germline mismatch at one end, possibly a read error. The chain joins TRBV10-3 to TRBJ2-1; 7 bases match TRBD1. CDR1 is ENHRY and CDR2 is SYGVKD in the germline V gene. The CDR3 has 14 residues. The DNA of the CDR3 is TGTGCCATCAGAGGGGCGCAGGGGGACAATGAGCGGTTCTTC. It yields the protein CAIRGAQGDNERFF.

This clonotype was observed at least ten times. The chain combines TRBV20-1 with TRBJ2-5; TRBD2 aligns across 12 bases. J lost 4 bases, V lost 6 bases, and 12 bases had no gene match. This CDR3 has 16 amino acids. Germline V lookup: CDR1 DFQATT, CDR2 SNEGSKA (reference sequence). CDR3 nucleotides: TGCAGTGCGGTGACTAGCGGGAGAGAGGCGGGAGAGACCCAGTACTTC. Protein: CSAVTSGREAGETQYF.

The gene calls are TRBV12-3 or TRBV12-4 and TRBJ2-3, with 12 bases lining up with TRBD2. The CDR3 sequence is 15 residues long. Losses at the gene ends were 4 bases for V and 6 bases for J; bases not matched to a gene: 5. CDR3 loop: CASSSRTSGVDTQYF. In DNA form, the CDR3 reads TGTGCCAGCAGTTCGCGGACTAGCGGGGTGGATACGCAGTATTTT.